There are a few counts of the clone carrying this TCR beta chain. What it binds is unknown. The record originates from a study of vaccination and CD4 T cells after COVID-19. Time point meaning: late sampling 161 to 241 days after vaccination in three convalescent patients. Regarding treatment: approximately 11-day PBMC culture with coronavirus spike peptide pools or control peptides (ViraFEST assay). Cultured CD4+ T cell DNA was sequenced using the Oncomine TCR Beta short-read assay. The authors extracted genomic DNA from cultured CD4+ T cells. MiXCR, applied by TCRdb to the PCR reads, yields one record per CDR3 protein. The sample lists 23,000 or so distinct CDR3 sequences; around two fifths were seen once. Germline CDR1 and CDR2: DFQATT and SNEGSKA (reference sequence). Trimming cost V 0 bases and J 0 bases, with 15 bases left between them. CDR3 length equals 17 residues.

The sequenced sample was CD4+ T cells from blood, cultured in vitro, obtained about 7 months after SARS-CoV-2 vaccination. The chain joins TRBV20-1 to TRBJ1-5; no reliable D call. This TCR came from a human donor who had recovered from COVID-19. DNA for the CDR3: TGCAGTGCTAGAGATCGGCAGCAGCTGAATAGCAATCAGCCCCAGCATTTT. Protein product: CSARDRQQLNSNQPQHF.